These 14 T cell receptor beta chains share one sample of origin, sequenced in a study of shared clonotypes between healthy human individuals. Profiling relied on immunoSEQ multiplex PCR, and the TCRdb table lists in-frame clones only, not all of them. Among approximately 840,000 clones listed, 90% to 98% were seen once. Positive CCR7 selection of CD45RO-negative cells yielded the naive CD8 cells, and terminally differentiated effector memory CD45RA+ cells were excluded. Sequencing input: naive CD8+ T cells sorted from blood. Every receptor here comes from a man aged 25-45 years in good health.

In regard to this clone: This sample also contains other DNA sequences that code for the same CDR3. The V and J genes are TRBV15 and TRBJ2-1; 7 nucleotides line up with TRBD2. Trimming cost V 0 bases and J 7 bases; bases outside gene matches: 6. The V gene's germline CDR1 is LNHNV and CDR2 YYDKDF (reference sequence). The CDR3 spans 15 residues. CDR3 DNA sequence: TGTGCCACCAGCAGAGATCGGGCTAGCGGTAATGAGCAGTTCTTC. Translating gives CATSRDRASGNEQFF.

The V call is TRBV28, the J call TRBJ2-7; 8 positions match TRBD1. Germline values: CDR1 MDHEN, CDR2 SYDVKM. J was trimmed by 0 bases and V by 8 bases; bases with no gene match: 3. This CDR3 spans 13 amino acids. CDR3 DNA: TGTGCCAGCGGACAGGGAACCTCCTACGAGCAGTACTTC. This translates into CASGQGTSYEQYF.

This clone has a single count. The gene calls are TRBV6-1 and TRBJ2-7, with TRBD2 as a possible D gene (7 bases). The CDR3 spans 16 residues. Trimming removed 3 bases at V and 1 base at J, with 16 bases between. Germline CDR1 and CDR2: MNHNS and SASEGT. CDR3 sequence: CASSEGGGGMSYEQYF. The CDR3 coding sequence is TGTGCCAGCAGTGAGGGGGGAGGGGGTATGTCCTACGAGCAGTACTTC.

The CDR3 sequence: CASRTTSGAYEQYF. Written as DNA, the CDR3 is TGTGCCAGCAGGACGACTAGCGGAGCCTACGAGCAGTACTTC. This sequence joins TRBV11-2 and TRBJ2-7; TRBD2 agrees at 9 bases. There are 14 residues in the CDR3. CDR1 and CDR2 from the germline V gene are SGHAT and FQNNGV. The V and J ends lost 6 bases and 2 bases, in that order; junction bases with no gene match: 5.

The J gene is TRBJ2-7, the V gene TRBV9; D gene ambiguous. From germline, CDR1 is SGDLS and CDR2 YYNGEE. There are 13 residues in the CDR3. Trimming stripped 2 bases from V and 2 bases from J, with 8 bases between. The CDR3 DNA follows: TGTGCCAGCAGCGTGGATACAGCCTACGAGCAGTACTTC. Encoded protein: CASSVDTAYEQYF.

The V gene is TRBV6-5, the J gene TRBJ2-7; D gene unclear. Between the trimmed V and J ends, which lost 6 bases and 3 bases, there was a span of 15 bases. This CDR3 has 14 amino acids. Germline CDR1 MNHEY, CDR2 SVGAGI. CDR3 nucleotide sequence: TGTGCCAGCAGCCTCGGGTCGTTGATCTACGAGCAGTACTTC. Residues: CASSLGSLIYEQYF.

The chain links TRBV27 to TRBJ2-3; D remains unclear. Trimming left V 6 bases short and J 4 bases short, with 5 bases between. Germline V gene sequence: CDR1 MNHEY, CDR2 SMNVEV (reference sequence). The CDR3 length is 11 residues. The CDR3 loop is CASRLADTQYF. In nucleotides, the CDR3 is TGTGCCAGCAGGTTAGCAGATACGCAGTATTTT.

The chain uses TRBV27 and TRBJ2-1; 9 positions agree with TRBD2. After removal of 6 bases from V and 6 bases from J, the junction contained 3 bases not matched to a gene. There are 13 residues in the CDR3. CDR1 is MNHEY and CDR2 is SMNVEV in the germline V gene (reference sequence). This CDR3 reads CASRSGGTNEQFF. CDR3 nucleotides: TGTGCCAGCAGGAGCGGGGGGACCAATGAGCAGTTCTTC.

The chain combines TRBV20-1 with TRBJ2-1; D remains ambiguous. This CDR3 has 11 residues. CDR1 is DFQATT, CDR2 SNEGSKA, per germline (reference sequence). The germline V and J ends were trimmed by 4 bases and 5 bases, with 6 bases remaining between them. This chain's CDR3 is CSAKLNNEQFF. The DNA for the CDR3 is TGCAGTGCTAAACTGAACAATGAGCAGTTCTTC.

This chain joins TRBV30 and TRBJ1-1, with D hard to call. Per the germline V gene, CDR1 is GTSNPN and CDR2 is SVGIG (reference sequence). This CDR3 contains 13 residues. Trimming took off 1 base at V and 0 bases at J, with 6 bases between the two ends. The DNA for the CDR3 is TGTGCCTGGAGTGGGGTGGTGAACACTGAAGCTTTCTTT. Its protein is CAWSGVVNTEAFF.

This rearrangement joins TRBV6-1 to TRBJ2-1, with 8 bases that match TRBD2. The V gene end was trimmed by 3 bases and the J gene end by 6 bases; junction bases not matched to a gene: 19. The CDR3 loop spans 19 amino acids. CDR1 is MNHNS, CDR2 SASEGT, per germline. Written as DNA, the CDR3 is TGTGCCAGCAGTGAGGTTTTGTTACTATCAGCGGGGGCAAGCAATGAGCAGTTCTTC. This sequence encodes CASSEVLLLSAGASNEQFF.

The chain carries TRBV5-1 and TRBJ1-2, with unresolved D. The CDR3 length is 13 residues. Germline V CDR1 and CDR2: SGHRS, YFSETQ. V was cut by 5 bases and J by 0 bases, with 8 bases left in between. The CDR3 sequence: CASRQVANYGYTF. CDR3 bases: TGCGCCAGCAGGCAGGTTGCTAACTATGGCTACACCTTC.

The CDR3 bases are TGTGCCAGCAGCCCTGACAGGGGGCGGGTCTACGAGCAGTACTTC. This translates into CASSPDRGRVYEQYF. The chain couples TRBV28 to TRBJ2-7; 10 nucleotides align to TRBD1. Germline CDR1 reads MDHEN; CDR2 reads SYDVKM. The CDR3 extends over 15 amino acids. V was pared by 6 bases and J by 3 bases, with 8 bases of the junction left unmatched.

This clone was observed once. This sample includes further DNA sequences coding for the same CDR3. The V gene is TRBV27, the J gene TRBJ2-2; no definite D call. The CDR3 sequence is 12 residues long. The germline V and J ends were trimmed by 4 bases and 2 bases, with 2 bases remaining between them. Looked up from germline, CDR1 is MNHEY and CDR2 is SMNVEV (reference sequence). CDR3: CASSSNTGELFF. In nucleotides, the CDR3 is TGTGCCAGCAGTTCCAACACCGGGGAGCTGTTTTTT.